This TCR beta chain was captured by sequencing in a study of cytomegalovirus exposure and HLA in healthy donors. Findings and caveats of the study: A later analysis reportedly found that, within productive TCRs, an Asian-associated ancestry cluster had fewer N-insertions than the mean observed across the approximately 700 donors.

The CDR3 length is 14 residues. The V gene's germline CDR1 is SNHLY and CDR2 FYNNEI. Losses at the gene ends were 6 bases for V and 2 bases for J; bases not matched to a gene: 6. Note on this clone: Its target is unknown.

In the PCR, 60 Vbeta and 13 Jbeta primers were used. Data came from immunoSEQ multiplex PCR; TCRdb stores just in-frame clones and leaves some out. The sample lists under 200,000 clones, 70% to 80% occurring once. The sequence came from a man aged 30-40 years in good health and CMV-seropositive. The sample consisted of PBMCs. This chain connects TRBV2 to TRBJ2-5, with TRBD2 matching over 7 bases. CDR3 coding DNA: TGTGCCAGCAGCGCTGGACTAGTTCAAGAGACCCAGTACTTC. This gives the protein CASSAGLVQETQYF.